The rows below give T cell receptor beta chains drawn from one sample of a study of blood T cell repertoires in COVID-19. TCRdb keeps only in-frame clones here, not all; method: immunoSEQ multiplex PCR. The sample lists roughly 200,000 clones; approximately 90% were seen once. The specimen sequenced was PBMCs or T cells enriched from blood (not recorded which). The receptors here all came from a man aged 18-30 years with acute COVID-19. CDR3s include the opening cysteine and the closing phenylalanine or tryptophan. A D gene is named only where the DNA matches it firmly. For some rows the clone size is stated as once, few or many, or as a class when expanded; others skip it.

NA,TRBV5-8,TRBD1,TRBJ2-7,CASSDPGTGPYEQYF,TGTGCCAGCAGCGACCCCGGGACAGGGCCCTACGAGCAGTACTTC
NA,TRBV24-1,TRBD1,TRBJ2-1,CATSEDRVDEQFF,TGTGCCACCAGTGAAGACAGGGTGGATGAGCAGTTCTTC
NA,TRBV7-9,NA,TRBJ2-3,CASSLYDSSTDTQYF,TGTGCCAGCAGCTTATATGACTCTAGCACAGATACGCAGTATTTT
NA,TRBV7-9,NA,TRBJ2-2,CASSLIRQGIGITGELFF,TGTGCCAGCAGCTTAATCAGGCAGGGTATTGGTATCACCGGGGAGCTGTTTTTT
NA,TRBV28,NA,TRBJ1-6,CASSLSTRGSYNSPLHF,TGTGCCAGCAGTCTATCGACCAGGGGTTCCTATAATTCACCCCTCCACTTT
NA,TRBV5-1,NA,TRBJ1-2,CASRGAGDGYTF,TGCGCCAGCAGGGGGGCAGGGGATGGCTACACCTTC
NA,TRBV7-9,NA,TRBJ2-2,CASSFGGTKTGELFF,TGTGCCAGCAGCTTCGGAGGGACGAAGACCGGGGAGCTGTTTTTT
NA,TRBV7-9,NA,TRBJ2-7,CASSLDKSSYEQYF,TGTGCCAGCAGCTTGGACAAGAGTTCCTACGAGCAGTACTTC
NA,TRBV12-3/TRBV12-4,NA,TRBJ1-1,CASRGGDSEAFF,TGTGCCAGCAGAGGGGGGGACTCTGAAGCTTTCTTT
NA,TRBV7-8,TRBD2,TRBJ2-7,CASSSPSGTLYEQYF,TGTGCCAGCAGCTCCCCCAGCGGGACCCTCTACGAGCAGTACTTC
NA,TRBV19,TRBD1,TRBJ2-1,CASSIGDRVDEQFF,TGTGCCAGTAGTATAGGGGACAGGGTCGATGAGCAGTTCTTC
NA,TRBV19,NA,TRBJ1-5,CASHRAGDAIKPQHF,TGTGCCAGTCACCGTGCGGGGGATGCAATTAAGCCCCAGCATTTT
NA,TRBV28,NA,TRBJ1-1,CASSLEVYAFF,TGTGCCAGCAGTTTAGAGGTCTACGCTTTCTTT
NA,TRBV19,TRBD2,TRBJ2-5,CASRGLAGDMKTQYF,TGTGCCAGTAGGGGACTAGCGGGAGATATGAAGACCCAGTACTTC
NA,TRBV25-1,TRBD2,TRBJ2-3,CASSETSGRAETDTQYF,TGTGCCAGCAGTGAAACAAGCGGGAGGGCCGAGACAGATACGCAGTATTTT
NA,TRBV3-1/TRBV3-2,NA,TRBJ1-5,CASSRNRVGQPQHF,TGTGCCAGCAGCCGCAACAGGGTGGGCCAGCCCCAGCATTTT
NA,TRBV29-1,TRBD2,TRBJ2-3,CSVPRAGGFTDTQYF,TGCAGCGTGCCACGGGCGGGAGGTTTCACAGATACGCAGTATTTT
NA,TRBV4-2,NA,TRBJ1-3,CASSLTGASGNTIYF,TGTGCCAGCAGCCTGACAGGAGCCTCTGGAAACACCATATATTTT
NA,TRBV7-9,TRBD2,TRBJ2-2,CASSQFATSGRTNTGELFF,TGTGCCAGCAGCCAGTTTGCAACTAGCGGGAGAACGAACACCGGGGAGCTGTTTTTT
NA,TRBV27,NA,TRBJ1-4,CASSSGQGGEKLFF,TGTGCCAGCAGTTCAGGGCAGGGTGGGGAAAAACTGTTTTTT
NA,TRBV10-2,TRBD2,TRBJ2-7,CASSEQLAGLSEQYF,TGCGCCAGCAGTGAACAACTAGCGGGACTTTCCGAGCAGTACTTC
NA,TRBV28,TRBD1,TRBJ1-4,CASRRGQNEKLFF,TGTGCCAGCAGGAGGGGACAGAATGAAAAACTGTTTTTT
NA,TRBV18,NA,TRBJ2-7,CASSREAGGRVEQYF,TGTGCCAGCTCCCGCGAGGCAGGCGGGCGGGTCGAGCAGTACTTC
NA,TRBV29-1,TRBD1,TRBJ2-5,CSVEQGAGETQYF,TGCAGCGTTGAACAGGGGGCGGGGGAGACCCAGTACTTC
NA,TRBV3-1/TRBV3-2,NA,TRBJ1-4,CASSPRQYGNEKLFF,TGTGCCAGCAGCCCAAGACAGTATGGAAATGAAAAACTGTTTTTT
NA,TRBV3-1/TRBV3-2,NA,TRBJ1-6,CASSQVGGAGSYNSPLHF,TGTGCCAGCAGCCAAGTGGGCGGGGCTGGTTCCTATAATTCACCCCTCCACTTT
once,TRBV11-3,NA,TRBJ1-6,CAAAGDNSPLHF,TGTGCCGCGGCGGGAGATAATTCACCCCTCCACTTT
NA,TRBV3-1/TRBV3-2,NA,TRBJ2-1,CASSQGSWAREQFF,TGTGCCAGCAGCCAAGGAAGCTGGGCGCGTGAGCAGTTCTTC
NA,TRBV6-2/TRBV6-3,NA,TRBJ1-2,CASNPSGRGWGYTF,TGTGCCAGCAACCCCTCAGGGAGGGGATGGGGCTACACCTTC
NA,TRBV27,TRBD1,TRBJ1-3,CASSDQGAGNTIYF,TGTGCCAGCAGTGACCAGGGGGCTGGAAACACCATATATTTT
NA,TRBV7-2,NA,TRBJ2-7,CASGQWYEQYF,TGTGCCAGCGGACAATGGTACGAGCAGTACTTC
NA,TRBV30,NA,TRBJ1-3,CAWSVKGLYSGNTIYF,TGTGCCTGGAGTGTAAAGGGGCTATACTCTGGAAACACCATATATTTT
NA,TRBV6-5,TRBD1,TRBJ1-2,CASSGRTGANYGYTF,TGTGCCAGCAGCGGAAGGACAGGGGCTAACTATGGCTACACCTTC
NA,TRBV2,TRBD2,TRBJ2-1,CASSARLAVDNEQFF,TGTGCCAGCAGTGCTCGACTAGCGGTAGACAATGAGCAGTTCTTC
NA,TRBV2,NA,TRBJ2-3,CASSEGARMTDTQYF,TGTGCCAGCAGTGAAGGGGCCCGGATGACAGATACGCAGTATTTT
NA,TRBV21-1,NA,TRBJ2-1,CASSMIRGSSYNEQFF,TGTGCCAGCAGCATGATTCGGGGGAGCTCCTACAATGAGCAGTTCTTC
NA,TRBV7-6,TRBD2,TRBJ2-1,CASSPGLAIDEQFF,TGTGCCAGCAGCCCGGGACTAGCCATCGATGAGCAGTTCTTC
once,TRBV2,TRBD2,TRBJ2-3,CASSEAGFGLAGDTQYF,TGTGCCAGCAGTGAAGCGGGTTTCGGACTAGCGGGAGATACGCAGTATTTT
NA,TRBV11-1,NA,TRBJ2-2,CASSFRRDSGELFF,TGTGCCAGCAGCTTCCGGCGGGACTCTGGGGAGCTGTTTTTT
NA,TRBV7-9,TRBD1,TRBJ1-2,CASQGADYLPNYGYTF,TGTGCCTCACAGGGGGCAGATTACCTACCTAACTATGGCTACACCTTC
NA,TRBV4-3,TRBD1,TRBJ2-2,CASSLGTGRDTGELFF,TGCGCCAGCAGCCTGGGGACAGGGCGGGACACCGGGGAGCTGTTTTTT
NA,TRBV24-1,TRBD1,TRBJ2-5,CATSDGDRVYQETQYF,TGTGCCACCAGTGATGGGGACAGGGTTTATCAAGAGACCCAGTACTTC
few,TRBV4-1,TRBD1,TRBJ2-7,CASRGTGGEQYF,TGCGCCAGCAGGGGGACAGGAGGCGAGCAGTACTTC
NA,TRBV6-2/TRBV6-3,TRBD2,TRBJ2-7,CASSKLAGGSLGSYEQYF,TGTGCCAGCAGCAAACTAGCGGGAGGTTCGTTAGGGTCCTACGAGCAGTACTTC
few,TRBV6-2/TRBV6-3,NA,TRBJ1-5,CASSLSAGTMNQPQHF,TGTGCCAGCAGTTTATCTGCCGGGACTATGAATCAGCCCCAGCATTTT
NA,TRBV19,TRBD1,TRBJ1-2,CASSIGTGVIDGYTF,TGTGCCAGTAGTATAGGGACAGGGGTGATCGACGGCTACACCTTC
NA,TRBV28,NA,TRBJ1-6,CASRGGNSPLHF,TGTGCCAGCCGGGGGGGGAATTCACCCCTCCACTTT
NA,TRBV7-7,TRBD2,TRBJ2-3,CASSEGTSGNTDTQYF,TGTGCTAGCAGCGAAGGGACTAGCGGGAACACAGATACGCAGTATTTT
NA,TRBV7-9,TRBD1,TRBJ1-2,CASNPGQIYGYTF,TGTGCCAGCAACCCGGGACAGATCTATGGCTACACCTTC
NA,TRBV18,TRBD2,TRBJ2-7,CASSASGRGYEQYF,TGTGCCAGCTCTGCTAGCGGGAGAGGTTACGAGCAGTACTTC
NA,TRBV28,NA,TRBJ1-4,CASSLENYNEKLFF,TGTGCCAGCAGTTTAGAGAACTATAATGAAAAACTGTTTTTT